Reported below is one T cell receptor (beta chain). Its antigen is undetermined. At one boundary the junction diverges from the germline segment, which might be a read error. The data originate from a study of cytomegalovirus exposure and HLA in healthy donors. General study results and limits: A later analysis reportedly found fewer N-insertions in an Asian-associated ancestry cluster than the approximately 730-donor mean. CMV antigen specificity was confirmed in vitro for a few CMV-associated chains. The study dropped some indistinguishable V segments, TRBV6-2 and TRBV6-3 among them. Previous analysis showed most TCR beta V segments were productive about 90% or about 30% of the time.

Per the germline V gene, CDR1 is SGHDT and CDR2 is YYEEEE. CDR3 length: 14 residues. Use of 60 Vbeta and 13 Jbeta primers characterized the PCR. The protocol was immunoSEQ multiplex PCR, while the TCRdb copy is restricted to in-frame clones and leaves out a portion. The sample includes roughly 100,000 clones. V and J are TRBV5-6 and TRBJ1-4; D is unclear. This receptor was obtained from a woman in her thirties in good health and CMV-seronegative. The sequencing input was PBMCs. In nucleotides, the CDR3 is TGTGCCAGCAGCTTGGACCGGGATAATCAAAAACTGTTTTTT. Amino acids: CASSLDRDNQKLFF.